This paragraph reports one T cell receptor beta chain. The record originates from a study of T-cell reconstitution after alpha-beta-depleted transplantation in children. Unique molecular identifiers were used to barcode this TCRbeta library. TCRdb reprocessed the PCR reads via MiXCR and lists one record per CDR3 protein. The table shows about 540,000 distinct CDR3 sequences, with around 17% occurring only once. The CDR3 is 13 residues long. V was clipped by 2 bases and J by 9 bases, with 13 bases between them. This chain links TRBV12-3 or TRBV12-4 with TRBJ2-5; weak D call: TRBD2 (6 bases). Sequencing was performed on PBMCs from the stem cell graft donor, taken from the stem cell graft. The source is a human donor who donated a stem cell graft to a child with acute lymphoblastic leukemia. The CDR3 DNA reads TGTGCCAGCAGTTTAACGGAGGGATGGGCCCAGTACTTC. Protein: CASSLTEGWAQYF.